This entry lists 13 T cell receptor beta chains sequenced from one sample in a study of blood T cell repertoires in COVID-19. Only in-frame clones appear in the TCRdb table, and some are missing; sequencing was by immunoSEQ multiplex PCR. The table has 200,000 to 300,000 clones, 70% to 90% seen once; the top ten hold more than 1.5%. Sequenced material: PBMCs or T cells enriched from blood (not recorded which). These receptor sequences come from a middle-aged man who had recovered from COVID-19.

This CDR3 is CSASGAGGPYGYTF. The CDR3 DNA sequence: TGCAGTGCTAGTGGGGCAGGAGGGCCTTATGGCTACACCTTC. V is TRBV20-1 and J is TRBJ1-2, with D perhaps TRBD1 (5 bases). The CDR3 consists of 14 residues. The germline V gene encodes CDR1 DFQATT and CDR2 SNEGSKA (reference sequence). V shed 3 bases and J shed 5 bases, with 16 bases lying between them.

Only one count was recorded for this clone. The chain employs TRBV27 and TRBJ2-4, with D possibly TRBD1 on 7 matching bases. V lost 2 bases to trimming and J lost 0 bases, with 14 bases between them. This CDR3 region has 17 residues. CDR1 is MNHEY and CDR2 is SMNVEV in the germline V gene (reference sequence). The CDR3 DNA reads TGTGCCAGCAGTTTACGGGGGACAGTGCTAGCCAAAAACATTCAGTACTTC. Translating gives CASSLRGTVLAKNIQYF.

This chain connects TRBV7-9 to TRBJ2-5; 9 bases line up with TRBD2. The V and J ends lost 0 bases and 1 base, in that order; junction bases with no gene match: 6. CDR3 length equals 17 residues. The germline CDR1 and CDR2 sequences are SEHNR and FQNEAQ (reference sequence). CDR3 residues: CASSLAWSGGFQETQYF. The CDR3, as DNA: TGTGCCAGCAGCTTAGCGTGGAGCGGGGGGTTCCAAGAGACCCAGTACTTC.

This clone occurred once. The chain recombines TRBV28 with TRBJ2-1, with 7 nucleotides matching TRBD1. This CDR3 is 17 amino acids long. The V and J ends lost 5 bases and 5 bases, in that order; junction bases with no gene match: 15. Germline CDR1 MDHEN, CDR2 SYDVKM. CDR3 protein: CASSHERQGPKHNEQFF. The CDR3 DNA reads TGTGCCAGCAGTCACGAAAGACAGGGCCCGAAACACAATGAGCAGTTCTTC. Based on the CDR3 plus reference TRBV28 and TRBJ2-1, the full variable domain is DVKVTQSSRYLVKRTGEKVFLECVQDMDHENMFWYRQDPGLGLRLIYFSYDVKMKEKGDIPEGYSVSREKKERFSLILESASTNQTSMYLCASSHERQGPKHNEQFFGPGTRLTVL.

This chain links TRBV18 with TRBJ2-1, with 10 positions matching TRBD2. CDR3 size: 14 residues. Germline V CDR1 and CDR2: KGHSH, LQKENI. V shed 5 bases and J 8 bases; nucleotides not matched to a gene: 6. DNA for the CDR3: TGTGCCAGCTCATATAGCGGGAGGACCGATGAGCAGTTCTTC. It is translated as CASSYSGRTDEQFF.

This clone was recorded a few times. J is TRBJ2-3 and V is TRBV12-5; TRBD2 matches at 13 bases. Trimming took 9 bases from V and 3 from J; bases not matched to a gene: 0. Germline CDR1 reads LGHNT; CDR2 reads FRNRAP. CDR3 length: 13 amino acids. The DNA of the CDR3 is TGTGCTAGGGGACTAGCGGGGACAGATACGCAGTATTTT. It translates to CARGLAGTDTQYF. Supplemented by reference TRBV12-5 and TRBJ2-3, the full variable domain reads DARVTQTPRHKVTEMGQEVTMRCQPILGHNTVFWYRQTMMQGLELLAYFRNRAPLDDSGMPKDRFSAEMPDATLATLKIQPSEPRDSAVYFCARGLAGTDTQYFGPGTRLTVL.

The sample holds one count of this clone. The chain couples TRBV10-3 to TRBJ2-1; 7 bases are a match to TRBD2. CDR1 is ENHRY, CDR2 SYGVKD, per germline. The trim removed 0 bases at V and 5 bases at J, leaving 10 bases unmatched. CDR3 size: 17 residues. This CDR3 is CAISESRAGVTNNEQFF. DNA of the CDR3: TGTGCCATCAGTGAGTCGAGGGCGGGGGTTACCAACAATGAGCAGTTCTTC.

This clone appeared a few times. The rearrangement links TRBV30 to TRBJ1-4; D gene unclear. V gave up 7 bases and J gave up 3 bases, with 12 bases separating them. The CDR3 consists of 13 residues. Germline V gene lookup returns CDR1 GTSNPN and CDR2 SVGIG (reference sequence). The CDR3 spells CASSKPSNEKLFF. For the CDR3, the DNA is TGTGCCTCCTCAAAGCCCTCTAATGAAAAACTGTTTTTT.

This clone was seen only a few times. The chain couples TRBV7-2 to TRBJ1-3; D might be TRBD1 (5 bases). With 4 bases removed from V and 0 bases from J, the gap between germline ends came to 10 bases. The CDR3 is made up of 15 amino acids. Germline V gene sequence: CDR1 SGHTA, CDR2 FQGNSA. CDR3 residues: CASSSRDLSGNTIYF. Here the CDR3 DNA reads TGTGCCAGCAGCTCCAGGGATCTCTCTGGAAACACCATATATTTT.

In its sample, this clone was seen once. The chain uses TRBV7-2 and TRBJ2-1; tentative D call: TRBD2 (6 bases). The V gene's germline CDR1 is SGHTA and CDR2 FQGNSA. This CDR3 is 13 amino acids long. The ends were cut back, 4 bases at V and 6 bases at J, with 10 bases in the middle. The CDR3 is CASSSGTANEQFF. The CDR3, as DNA: TGTGCCAGCAGCTCCGGGACTGCCAATGAGCAGTTCTTC.

This clone was found once. V and J are TRBV28 and TRBJ2-3, with 7 bases lining up with TRBD1. There are 17 residues in the CDR3. Germline CDR1 and CDR2: MDHEN and SYDVKM. Trimming cost V 2 bases and J 0 bases; bases outside gene matches: 8. The CDR3 protein is CASSLRRQGHSTDTQYF. The DNA of the CDR3 is TGTGCCAGCAGTTTAAGAAGACAGGGACATAGCACAGATACGCAGTATTTT.

The V and J genes are TRBV10-3 and TRBJ1-1; 8 bases are shared with TRBD1. After removal of 10 bases from V and 1 base from J, the junction contained 5 bases not matched to a gene. Germline V gives CDR1 ENHRY, CDR2 SYGVKD. This CDR3 contains 13 residues. CDR3 in DNA: TGTGCCACCAGACAGGGGTCGAACACTGAAGCTTTCTTT. Encoded protein: CATRQGSNTEAFF.

V is TRBV5-4 and J is TRBJ2-5; possible D gene TRBD2, 5 bases. Trimming stripped 3 bases from V and 5 bases from J, with 11 bases between. The germline CDR1 and CDR2 sequences are SGHNT and YYREEE (reference sequence). The CDR3 sequence is 13 residues long. CDR3 bases: TGTGCCAGCAGCTCGGGAAGTTGGGAGACCCAGTACTTC. Residues: CASSSGSWETQYF.